These T cell receptor beta chains were read from a single sample in a study of OX40 agonist ivuxolimab in advanced cancers. Measured with immunoSEQ multiplex PCR; TCRdb has only the in-frame clones, and not every one. The sample includes around 150,000 clones, roughly 92% of them seen just once. The sample was CD4+ or CD8+ T cells sorted from blood, taken in a trial of the OX40 agonist ivuxolimab. The source is an adult with an advanced solid tumor such as melanoma, head and neck, liver or kidney cancer. Both conserved end residues are part of each CDR3. The D gene is left open where the match is weak. Clone size is not always given. Where it is, it says once, few, many or a class for expanded clones.

size,V,J,D,DNA,CDR3
-,TRBV5-1,TRBJ2-5,-,TGCGCCAGCAGCCCTTACAAGTACCAAGAGACCCAGTACTTC,CASSPYKYQETQYF
-,TRBV18,TRBJ1-2,-,TGTGCCAGCTCACCCCCGGGTTTCGGCGGCTACACCTTC,CASSPPGFGGYTF
-,TRBV30,TRBJ1-2,TRBD1,TGTGCCTGGAGCCCCCCCGGGACAGGGGATATATACTATGGCTACACCTTC,CAWSPPGTGDIYYGYTF
-,TRBV7-9,TRBJ2-1,-,TGTGCCAGCAGCCCCAGTAGCTCCGTGGCGAATGAGCAGTTCTTC,CASSPSSSVANEQFF
once,TRBV19,TRBJ1-1,-,TGTGCCAGTAGTATGATCCCCGAGTCGAGCGGGAACACTGAAGCTTTCTTT,CASSMIPESSGNTEAFF
-,TRBV6-5,TRBJ1-2,-,TGTGCCAGCAGTTACCGACGACAGGAAGATGGCTACACCTTC,CASSYRRQEDGYTF
-,TRBV15,TRBJ1-3,-,TGTGCCACCAGCACAGACAGGGGAAACACCATATATTTT,CATSTDRGNTIYF
-,TRBV7-2,TRBJ2-1,-,TGTGCCAGCAGCTTAGTGTCAGGTACAGGGTCCTACAATGAGCAGTTCTTC,CASSLVSGTGSYNEQFF
-,TRBV27,TRBJ2-5,-,TGTGCCAGCAGTAGATCCAGGGAAGAGACCCAGTACTTC,CASSRSREETQYF
-,TRBV5-1,TRBJ2-7,-,TGCGCCAGCAGCTTTGGACAGACCTACGAGCAGTACTTC,CASSFGQTYEQYF
-,TRBV7-7,TRBJ2-7,-,TGTGCCAGCAGTTTAACAAAGGAGTACGAGCAGTACTTC,CASSLTKEYEQYF
-,TRBV5-6,TRBJ2-7,-,TGTGCCAGCAGCCTCCGCTACGAGCAGTACTTC,CASSLRYEQYF
-,TRBV5-1,TRBJ1-2,TRBD1,TGCGCCAGCAGCTCTACAGGGGAACTCAACTATGGCTACACCTTC,CASSSTGELNYGYTF
-,TRBV9,TRBJ2-4,-,TGTGCCAGCAGCGTAGGAGGAGCCAAAAACATTCAGTACTTC,CASSVGGAKNIQYF
-,TRBV4-2,TRBJ2-7,TRBD1,TGTGCCAGCAGCCAAGTTGCAGGGGGCGGCTACGAGCAGTACTTC,CASSQVAGGGYEQYF
-,TRBV18,TRBJ2-5,TRBD2,TGTGCCAGCTCAGTGACTAGCCTGGAGACCCAGTACTTC,CASSVTSLETQYF
-,TRBV9,TRBJ2-2,-,TGTGCCAGCCGAGGTCGGGGTCTGAACACCGGGGAGCTGTTTTTT,CASRGRGLNTGELFF
-,TRBV7-6,TRBJ1-1,TRBD1,TGTGCCAGCAGCCTGAGACAGGGTATGGTGAACACTGAAGCTTTCTTT,CASSLRQGMVNTEAFF
-,TRBV5-8,TRBJ2-3,TRBD2,TGTGCCAGCAGCTTGCCTGGACTAGCGGGGCGCACAGATACGCAGTATTTT,CASSLPGLAGRTDTQYF
-,TRBV6-5,TRBJ2-7,-,TGTGCCAGCATGGACTCTCCTACCTACGAGCAGTACTTC,CASMDSPTYEQYF
once,TRBV27,TRBJ2-7,-,TGTGCCAGCAGTCCCCTACAGGGCCCAAGGAACGAGCAGTACTTC,CASSPLQGPRNEQYF
-,TRBV4-3,TRBJ2-5,-,TGCGCCAGCAGCCAAGATAATTATGGGCCCCTAGAGACCCAGTACTTC,CASSQDNYGPLETQYF
-,TRBV4-1,TRBJ2-3,-,TGCGCCAGCAGCCAAGATCATCGAGACAGGCCCATCCCAGATACGCAGTATTTT,CASSQDHRDRPIPDTQYF
-,TRBV19,TRBJ1-2,-,TGTGCCAGTAGCATACAGGGCTCGGGTGGCTACACCTTC,CASSIQGSGGYTF
-,TRBV4-3,TRBJ1-5,-,TGCGCCAGCAGTCGCACCTATTGGGGGCCCCAGCATTTT,CASSRTYWGPQHF
-,TRBV6-5,TRBJ2-7,TRBD1,TGTGCCAGCAGTTGGGCCAGGGGGCCCTACGAGCAGTACTTC,CASSWARGPYEQYF
-,TRBV10-3,TRBJ2-7,-,TGTGCCATCAGTGAGGGCGGTTACTACGAGCAGTACTTC,CAISEGGYYEQYF
-,TRBV6-5,TRBJ2-3,-,TGTGCCAGCAGTTACTCGTGGAGGGACACAGATACGCAGTATTTT,CASSYSWRDTDTQYF
-,TRBV7-6,TRBJ1-5,-,TGTGCCAGCAGCTTAGGGGGTCATAGCAATCAGCCCCAGCATTTT,CASSLGGHSNQPQHF
-,TRBV5-1,TRBJ2-7,-,TGCGCCAGCAGCTTGACAGACCCCTATGAGGCGGGGGAGCAGTACTTC,CASSLTDPYEAGEQYF
-,TRBV6-5,TRBJ1-5,-,TGTGCCAGCAGTTACCTTCACGGCCAGCCCCAGCATTTT,CASSYLHGQPQHF
-,TRBV6-6,TRBJ1-2,-,TGTGCCAGCAGAACCGGAACAAACTATGGCCCCACCTTC,CASRTGTNYGPTF
-,TRBV5-1,TRBJ2-5,TRBD2,TGCGCCAGCAGCTTGGTCGGGGGGGCCTTGGAGACCCAGTACTTC,CASSLVGGALETQYF